This T cell receptor beta chain was captured by sequencing in a study of identical twins. Overall study results and limits: Models, which agreed with sharing between unrelated individuals, nonetheless underestimated the out-of-frame TCR alpha sharing seen in monozygotic twins. Reduced insertions were recorded for abundant cord blood beta clonotypes, with no such pattern in memory repertoires. Invariant cells of the MAIT and iNKT types might have partly distorted the zero-insertion analyses.

TCRdb reprocessed the 5' RACE reads with MiXCR, giving one entry per CDR3 protein. The table includes fewer than 250,000 distinct CDR3 sequences, 6% to 8% detected once. J lost 8 bases, V lost 0 bases, and 2 bases had no gene match. CDR3 length: 13 residues. Germline CDR1 is SGHRS and CDR2 is YFSETQ. In this sample, this clonotype turned up many times. Antigen specificity is unknown. These same data were also listed under a study on yellow fever vaccine responses in identical twins. As that report states: Twins' vaccine T cell response reportedly seemed partly convergent, partly personalized.

The clonotype comes from a woman aged 18-29 years in good health. Source material: CD8+ T cells sorted from blood. J is TRBJ2-1 and V is TRBV5-1; 7 bases fit TRBD1. CDR3 nucleotide sequence: TGCGCCAGCAGCTTGGGTCAGGGGGATGAGCAGTTCTTC. The encoded protein is CASSLGQGDEQFF.